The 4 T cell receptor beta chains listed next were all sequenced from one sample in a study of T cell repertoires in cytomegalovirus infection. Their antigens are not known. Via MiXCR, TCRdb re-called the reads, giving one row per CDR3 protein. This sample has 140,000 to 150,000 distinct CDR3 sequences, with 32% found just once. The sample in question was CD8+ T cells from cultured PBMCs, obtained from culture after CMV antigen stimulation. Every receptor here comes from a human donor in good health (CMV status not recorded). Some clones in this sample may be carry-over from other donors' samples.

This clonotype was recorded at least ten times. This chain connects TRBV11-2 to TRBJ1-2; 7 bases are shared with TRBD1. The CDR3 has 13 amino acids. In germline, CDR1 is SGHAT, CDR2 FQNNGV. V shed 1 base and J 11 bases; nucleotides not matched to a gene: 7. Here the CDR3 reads CASSLGQGAEYTF. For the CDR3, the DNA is TGTGCCAGCAGCTTAGGACAGGGAGCCGAGTACACCTTC.

The CDR3 reads CSADDRRDSNQPQHF. The CDR3 nucleotides are TGCAGTGCAGACGACAGGCGAGATAGCAATCAGCCCCAGCATTTT. The chain is built from TRBV20-1 and TRBJ1-5; possible D gene TRBD1, 6 bases. CDR1 and CDR2 from the germline V gene are DFQATT and SNEGSKA (reference sequence). Trimming pared 6 bases from V and 0 bases from J, leaving 15 bases between. The CDR3 loop spans 15 amino acids.

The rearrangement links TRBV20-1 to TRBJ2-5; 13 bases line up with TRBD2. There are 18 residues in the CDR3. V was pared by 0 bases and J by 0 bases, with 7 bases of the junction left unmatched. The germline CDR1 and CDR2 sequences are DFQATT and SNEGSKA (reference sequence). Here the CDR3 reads CSARDRGTSGAYQETQYF. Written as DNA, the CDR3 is TGCAGTGCTAGAGACCGCGGGACTAGCGGGGCATACCAAGAGACCCAGTACTTC.

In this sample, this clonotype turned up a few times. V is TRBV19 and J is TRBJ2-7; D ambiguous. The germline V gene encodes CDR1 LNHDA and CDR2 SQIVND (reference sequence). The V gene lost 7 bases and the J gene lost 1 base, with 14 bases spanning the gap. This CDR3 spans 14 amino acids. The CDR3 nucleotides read TGTGCCAGTACTACGAGCCACGTTTCCTACGAGCAGTACTTC. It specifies CASTTSHVSYEQYF. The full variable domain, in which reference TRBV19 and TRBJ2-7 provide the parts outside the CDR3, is DGGITQSPKYLFRKEGQNVTLSCEQNLNHDAMYWYRQDPGQGLRLIYYSQIVNDFQKGDIAEGYSVSREKKESFPLTVTSAQKNPTAFYLCASTTSHVSYEQYFGPGTRLTVT.